The present entry profiles one TCR beta chain with its context. Its antigen remains unknown. The V gene end was trimmed by 2 bases and the J gene end by 4 bases; junction bases not matched to a gene: 10. Germline loops: CDR1 SGHTA, CDR2 FQGNSA. The CDR3 runs to 18 residues. All of the isolated RNA was reverse transcribed, so expressed TCRB transcripts were sequenced. Measured with immunoSEQ multiplex PCR; TCRdb has only the in-frame clones, and not every one. The sample yields 250,000 to 350,000 clones, approximately 15% seen once. These data belong to a study of beta chain features in type 1 diabetes. Findings of the study overall: When VDJ junctions were examined, type 1 diabetes patients showed fewer insertions and more deletions. Researchers reported that naive, central memory and Treg TCRB repertoires appeared more similar in patients than in healthy donors. The influence of HLA type on TCRB rearrangement stayed undetermined.

Sorting based on CD45RO/CCR7/CD25/CD127/CD95/CD27 separated CD4+ naive, central memory, regulatory and stem cell-like memory cells. This chain uses TRBV7-2 with TRBJ2-2, with TRBD2 identical over 10 bases. This receptor was taken from a man under 40 in good health. The sequenced sample was central memory CD4+ T cells from blood. This CDR3 reads CASSLWGSSGSFTGELFF. For the CDR3, the DNA is TGTGCCAGCAGCTTATGGGGCTCTAGCGGGAGTTTCACCGGGGAGCTGTTTTTT.